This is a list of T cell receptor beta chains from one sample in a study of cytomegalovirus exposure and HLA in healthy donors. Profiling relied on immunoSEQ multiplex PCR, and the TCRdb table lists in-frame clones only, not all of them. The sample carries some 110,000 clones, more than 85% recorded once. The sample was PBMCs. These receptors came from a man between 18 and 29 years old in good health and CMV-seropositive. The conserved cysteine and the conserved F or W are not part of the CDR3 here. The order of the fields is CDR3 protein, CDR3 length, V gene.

SVNRDRGYT,9,TRBV29-1
ASSLRGQDTGELF,13,TRBV5-1
ASSYTGGIEQF,11,TRBV2
ASSLYTAYEQY,11,TRBV5-6
ATSSRDSYYSGNTIY,15,TRBV15
ASTFNRAGVGYT,12,TRBV7-2
ASSAYRTRWDEQF,13,TRBV5-1
ASSPTGVYGEAF,12,TRBV28
ASRPQNRAQAF,11,TRBV6-5
ASSPTTGGGTDTQY,14,TRBV14
ASRQRGVTDTQY,12,TRBV6-6
ASSGRQAPGYEQY,13,TRBV7-2
ASGMRAGQDTQY,12,TRBV12-5
ASSLVLAGGSYEQY,14,TRBV27
ASSSFPGLSSYEQY,14,TRBV19
ASSIRGDYSGNTIY,14,TRBV19
ASSRYGQEAF,10,TRBV4-1
ASSIARRGGETQY,13,TRBV19
ASSMRVGIQY,10,TRBV19
ASSMRQRATNEKLF,14,TRBV27
ASSLGQYGYT,10,TRBV11-2
ASSDSPNSPLH,11,TRBV6-1
ASGSGVGGNTEAF,13,TRBV7-9
ASSEGTGVLSEQF,13,TRBV10-1
ASSEGVAGGTETQY,14,TRBV6-1
ASSPKEGANEQY,12,TRBV4-3
ASSQPDRDPWNEQF,14,TRBV4-1
ASSSGTSGDPSYNEQF,16,TRBV27
ASRSPRQGANYGYT,14,TRBV27
ASSYMDTDQPQH,12,TRBV6-6
ASSLVRDNEQF,11,TRBV7-2
ASSLNSWKETQY,12,TRBV5-1
ASSPRTGDTEAF,12,TRBV10-1
ASSEDRSPSPLH,12,TRBV6-1
ATSPYSGANVLT,12,TRBV15
ASSPPQGQGYSYEQY,15,TRBV7-9
ASSPGTGWGKLF,12,TRBV19
AWSVRRNQPQH,11,TRBV30
AISEERGFEQY,11,TRBV10-3
ASSSTGSYGYT,11,TRBV11-2
ASRDRGRETQY,11,TRBV5-8
ASSYRSSGNTIY,12,TRBV27
ASSYGQEYEQY,11,TRBV5-1
SVEGSGYT,8,TRBV29-1
ASRPDRDYGYT,11,TRBV6-1
ASTSGTLMNTEAF,13,TRBV6-1
ASSHRTGGYT,10,TRBV18
SVRGRASTEAF,11,TRBV29-1
ASSLYTEAF,9,TRBV5-6
SVGSSYGYT,9,TRBV29-1
ASNRAGTGDYT,11,TRBV19
ASSWTANTEAF,11,TRBV5-5
ASSSLQTGDTDTQY,14,TRBV7-6
ASSPSGSTNEKLF,13,TRBV5-4
AISVPGREGSPLH,13,TRBV10-3
ASSQDFRGENEKLF,14,TRBV4-2
ASSEGQGLPQH,11,TRBV6-1